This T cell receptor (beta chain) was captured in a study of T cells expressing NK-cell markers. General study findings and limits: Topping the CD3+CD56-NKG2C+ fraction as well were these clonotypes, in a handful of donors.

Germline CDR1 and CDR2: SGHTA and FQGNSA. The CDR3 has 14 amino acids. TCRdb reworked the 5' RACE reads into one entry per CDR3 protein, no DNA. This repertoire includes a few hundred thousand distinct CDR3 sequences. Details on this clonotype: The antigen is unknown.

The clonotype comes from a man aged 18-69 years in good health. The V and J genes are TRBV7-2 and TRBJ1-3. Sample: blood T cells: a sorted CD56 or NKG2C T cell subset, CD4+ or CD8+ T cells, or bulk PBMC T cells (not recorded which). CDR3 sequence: CASSLEGGRNTIYF.